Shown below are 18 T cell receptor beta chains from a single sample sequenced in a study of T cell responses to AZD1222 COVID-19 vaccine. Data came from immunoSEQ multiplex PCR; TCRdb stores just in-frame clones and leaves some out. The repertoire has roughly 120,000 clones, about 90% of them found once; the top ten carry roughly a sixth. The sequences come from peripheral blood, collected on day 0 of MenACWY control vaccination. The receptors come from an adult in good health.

The CDR3 nucleotides read TGTGCCAGCAGTTACGGGTCGAAACTGTTTTTT. Protein product: CASSYGSKLFF. This chain uses TRBV6-2 or TRBV6-3 with TRBJ1-4; D remains ambiguous. Germline V gives CDR1 MNHEY, CDR2 SVGEGT. CDR3 length equals 11 residues. V was clipped by 2 bases and J by 11 bases, with 6 bases between them.

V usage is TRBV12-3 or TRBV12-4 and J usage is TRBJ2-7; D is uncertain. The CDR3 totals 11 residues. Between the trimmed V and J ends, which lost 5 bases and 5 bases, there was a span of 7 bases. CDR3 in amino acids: CASSGWNEQYF. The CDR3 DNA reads TGTGCCAGCAGTGGGTGGAACGAGCAGTACTTC.

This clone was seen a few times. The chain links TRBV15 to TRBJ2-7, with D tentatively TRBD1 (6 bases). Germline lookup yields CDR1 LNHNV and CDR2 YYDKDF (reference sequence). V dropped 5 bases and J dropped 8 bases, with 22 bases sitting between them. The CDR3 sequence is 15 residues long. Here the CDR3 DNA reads TGTGCCACCAGCTTCCCCCCCCCGGGCACAGGGAAGCAGTACTTC. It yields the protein CATSFPPPGTGKQYF.

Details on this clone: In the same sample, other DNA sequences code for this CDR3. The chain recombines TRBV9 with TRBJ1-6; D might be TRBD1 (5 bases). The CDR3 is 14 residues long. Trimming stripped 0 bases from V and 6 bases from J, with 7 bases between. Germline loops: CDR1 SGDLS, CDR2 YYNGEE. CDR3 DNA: TGTGCCAGCAGCGTAGGCCAGGGTAATTCACCCCTCCACTTT. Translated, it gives CASSVGQGNSPLHF.

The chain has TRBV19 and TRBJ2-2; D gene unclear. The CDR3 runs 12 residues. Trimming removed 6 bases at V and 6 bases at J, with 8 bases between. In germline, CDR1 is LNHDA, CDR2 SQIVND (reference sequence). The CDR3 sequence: CASRATPGELFF. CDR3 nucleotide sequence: TGTGCCAGTAGAGCTACCCCCGGGGAGCTGTTTTTT.

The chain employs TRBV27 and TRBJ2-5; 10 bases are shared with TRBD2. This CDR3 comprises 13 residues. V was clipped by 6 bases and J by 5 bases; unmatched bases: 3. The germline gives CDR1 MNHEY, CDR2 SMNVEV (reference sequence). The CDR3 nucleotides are TGTGCCAGCAGACGAGCGGGAGGGGAGACCCAGTACTTC. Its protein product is CASRRAGGETQYF.

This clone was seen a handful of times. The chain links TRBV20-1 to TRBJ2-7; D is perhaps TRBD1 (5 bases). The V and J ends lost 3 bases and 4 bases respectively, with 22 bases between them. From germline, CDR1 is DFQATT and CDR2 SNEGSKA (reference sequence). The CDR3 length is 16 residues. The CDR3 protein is CSASSYGQAPMYEQYF. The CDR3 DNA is TGCAGTGCTAGTTCGTACGGACAAGCCCCTATGTACGAGCAGTACTTC.

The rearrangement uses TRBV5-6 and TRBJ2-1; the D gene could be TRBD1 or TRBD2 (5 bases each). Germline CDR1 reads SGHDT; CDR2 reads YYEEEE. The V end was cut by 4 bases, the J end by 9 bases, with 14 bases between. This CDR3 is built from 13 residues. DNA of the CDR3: TGTGCCAGCAGCCCGATCTTGGGGACTGAGCAGTTCTTC. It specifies CASSPILGTEQFF.

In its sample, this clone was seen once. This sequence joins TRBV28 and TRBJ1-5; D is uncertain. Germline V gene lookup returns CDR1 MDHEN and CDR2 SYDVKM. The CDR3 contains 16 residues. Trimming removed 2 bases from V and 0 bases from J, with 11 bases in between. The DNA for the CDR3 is TGTGCCAGCAGTTTAGGATTTGTTAATAGCAATCAGCCCCAGCATTTT. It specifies CASSLGFVNSNQPQHF.

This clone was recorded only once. The CDR3 reads CASSPPGTGGHEQYF. CDR3 sequence (DNA): TGTGCCAGCTCACCACCGGGGACAGGGGGGCACGAGCAGTACTTC. The chain has TRBV18 and TRBJ2-7; 11 bases align to TRBD1. The J segment lost 5 bases and the V segment lost 0 bases, leaving 3 bases of the junction unmatched. Per the germline V gene, CDR1 is KGHSH and CDR2 is LQKENI. This CDR3 region has 15 residues.

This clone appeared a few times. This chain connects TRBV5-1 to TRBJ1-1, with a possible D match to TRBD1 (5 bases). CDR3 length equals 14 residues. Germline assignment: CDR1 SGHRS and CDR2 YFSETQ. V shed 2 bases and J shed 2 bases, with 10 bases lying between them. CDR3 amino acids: CASSFFGDNTEAFF. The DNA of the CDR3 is TGCGCCAGCAGCTTTTTCGGGGACAACACTGAAGCTTTCTTT.

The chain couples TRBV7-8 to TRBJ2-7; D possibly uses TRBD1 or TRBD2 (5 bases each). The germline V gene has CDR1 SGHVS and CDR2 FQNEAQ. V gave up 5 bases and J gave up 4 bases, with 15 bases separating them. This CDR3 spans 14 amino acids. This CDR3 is CASSQSSGLYEQYF. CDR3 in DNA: TGTGCCAGCAGCCAGTCCTCGGGGCTGTACGAGCAGTACTTC.

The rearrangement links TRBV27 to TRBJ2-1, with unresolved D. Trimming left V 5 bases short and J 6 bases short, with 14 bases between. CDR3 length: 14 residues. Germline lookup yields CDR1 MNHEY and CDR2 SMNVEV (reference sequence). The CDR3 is CASSPSARINEQFF. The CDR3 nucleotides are TGTGCCAGCAGTCCCTCAGCTAGAATCAATGAGCAGTTCTTC.

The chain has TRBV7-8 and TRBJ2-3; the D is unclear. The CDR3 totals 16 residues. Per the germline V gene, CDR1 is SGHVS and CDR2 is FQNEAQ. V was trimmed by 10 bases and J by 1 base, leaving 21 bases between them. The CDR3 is CAISVLSVEGTDTQYF. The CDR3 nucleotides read TGTGCCATCTCGGTGTTATCGGTTGAAGGCACAGATACGCAGTATTTT.

CDR3 residues: CASNRGPYEQYF. The CDR3 DNA reads TGTGCCAGCAACCGGGGCCCCTACGAGCAGTACTTC. The V call is TRBV28, the J call TRBJ2-7; either TRBD1 or TRBD2 may fit D (5 bases each). The CDR3 has 12 amino acids. V was pared by 7 bases and J by 2 bases, with 9 bases between. Germline V gives CDR1 MDHEN, CDR2 SYDVKM.

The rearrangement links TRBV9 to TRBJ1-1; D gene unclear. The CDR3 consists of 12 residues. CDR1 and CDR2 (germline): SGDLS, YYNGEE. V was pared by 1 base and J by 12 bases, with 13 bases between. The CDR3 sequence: CASSVFSNWSFF. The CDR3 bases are TGTGCCAGCAGCGTATTTTCCAACTGGTCTTTCTTT.

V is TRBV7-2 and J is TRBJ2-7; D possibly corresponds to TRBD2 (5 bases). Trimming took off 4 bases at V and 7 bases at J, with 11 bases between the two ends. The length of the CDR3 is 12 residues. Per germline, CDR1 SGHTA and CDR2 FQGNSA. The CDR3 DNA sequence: TGTGCCAGCAGCTCCCCCCCGGGGGAGCAGTACTTC. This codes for CASSSPPGEQYF.

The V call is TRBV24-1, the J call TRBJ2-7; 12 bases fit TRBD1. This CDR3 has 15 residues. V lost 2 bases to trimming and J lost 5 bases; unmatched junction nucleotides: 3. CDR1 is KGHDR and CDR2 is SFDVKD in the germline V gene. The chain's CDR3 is CATSDSGTGGHEQYF. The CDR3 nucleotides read TGTGCCACCAGTGATTCTGGGACAGGGGGCCACGAGCAGTACTTC.